A selection of T cell receptor beta chains follows, all from one sample in a study of control samples from healthy donors and cancer patients. Measured with immunoSEQ multiplex PCR; TCRdb has only the in-frame clones, and not every one. This sample has some 140,000 clones, with approximately 93% found just once. Specimen: blood. All receptors derive from a man in his forties in good health. CDR3s include the opening cysteine and the closing phenylalanine or tryptophan. D genes are given only for firm matches. Clone size is shown for a subset of rows, as once, few, many or a class of expanded clone.

cdr3_nt: TGTGCCACAAACGGGGGGAGTCAACCCCAGCATTTT
cdr3_aa: CATNGGSQPQHF
clone_size: NA
d_call: NA
v_call: TRBV6-6
j_call: TRBJ1-5

cdr3_nt: TGTGCCAGCAGTTTGGGAGTTAGCAATCAGCCCCAGCATTTT
cdr3_aa: CASSLGVSNQPQHF
clone_size: NA
d_call: NA
v_call: TRBV28
j_call: TRBJ1-5

cdr3_nt: TGTGCCAGCAGTTTATCTGGGCAGGCAGCCCTTCCCCAGCATTTT
cdr3_aa: CASSLSGQAALPQHF
clone_size: NA
d_call: NA
v_call: TRBV27
j_call: TRBJ1-5

cdr3_nt: TGTGCCAGCAGCATCAGGGGCTCTGAAGCTTTCTTT
cdr3_aa: CASSIRGSEAFF
clone_size: NA
d_call: NA
v_call: TRBV7-2
j_call: TRBJ1-1

cdr3_nt: TGCGCCAGCAGCTTGGAGGCGGGGGGGCCGGGCACAGATACGCAGTATTTT
cdr3_aa: CASSLEAGGPGTDTQYF
clone_size: NA
d_call: TRBD2
v_call: TRBV5-1
j_call: TRBJ2-3

cdr3_nt: TGTGCCAGCAGCCCGGGGATAATTAGGGTGGAAGCTTTCTTT
cdr3_aa: CASSPGIIRVEAFF
clone_size: NA
d_call: NA
v_call: TRBV7-2
j_call: TRBJ1-1

cdr3_nt: TGTGCCAGCAGCCAAGGACAGGGAGACGATGAAAAACTGTTTTTT
cdr3_aa: CASSQGQGDDEKLFF
clone_size: NA
d_call: TRBD1
v_call: TRBV4-2
j_call: TRBJ1-4

cdr3_nt: TGTGCCAGTAGTATGGTGGCAGAATCACCCCTCCACTTT
cdr3_aa: CASSMVAESPLHF
clone_size: NA
d_call: NA
v_call: TRBV19
j_call: TRBJ1-6

cdr3_nt: TGTGCCAGCAGCCCGACGGGGTACGGTGGCTACACCTTC
cdr3_aa: CASSPTGYGGYTF
clone_size: NA
d_call: NA
v_call: TRBV7-8
j_call: TRBJ1-2

cdr3_nt: TGTGCCAGCAGCGGGGGACAGGGCTTCTATGGCTACACCTTC
cdr3_aa: CASSGGQGFYGYTF
clone_size: NA
d_call: TRBD1
v_call: TRBV9
j_call: TRBJ1-2

cdr3_nt: TGCGCCAGCAGCTTTGGGCTAGCGGGGGGATACACAGATACGCAGTATTTT
cdr3_aa: CASSFGLAGGYTDTQYF
clone_size: NA
d_call: TRBD2
v_call: TRBV5-1
j_call: TRBJ2-3

cdr3_nt: TGTGCCAGCAGTGGGGTTCGAGGGGAGCTGTTTTTT
cdr3_aa: CASSGVRGELFF
clone_size: NA
d_call: NA
v_call: TRBV6-2/TRBV6-3
j_call: TRBJ2-2

cdr3_nt: TGTGCCAGCAGCTTAGATTTCGGTCGGGGGGAAGCTTTCTTT
cdr3_aa: CASSLDFGRGEAFF
clone_size: NA
d_call: NA
v_call: TRBV11-2
j_call: TRBJ1-1

cdr3_nt: TGTGCCAGCAGTACAGGGGGAGGTGGAAACACCATATATTTT
cdr3_aa: CASSTGGGGNTIYF
clone_size: NA
d_call: TRBD1
v_call: TRBV28
j_call: TRBJ1-3

cdr3_nt: TGTGCCAGTACCCAGGGGACCCTGGGCACTGAAGCTTTCTTT
cdr3_aa: CASTQGTLGTEAFF
clone_size: NA
d_call: NA
v_call: TRBV19
j_call: TRBJ1-1

cdr3_nt: TGTGCCAGCAGTTTAGGTTACACTGAAGCTTTCTTT
cdr3_aa: CASSLGYTEAFF
clone_size: NA
d_call: NA
v_call: TRBV12-3/TRBV12-4
j_call: TRBJ1-1

cdr3_nt: TGTGCCAGCAGTTTATACCGGGACGAGCAGTACTTC
cdr3_aa: CASSLYRDEQYF
clone_size: NA
d_call: NA
v_call: TRBV28
j_call: TRBJ2-7

cdr3_nt: TGTGCCAGCAGTTTAGGGTTGGAGGGGGCAGAAACTGAAGCTTTCTTT
cdr3_aa: CASSLGLEGAETEAFF
clone_size: NA
d_call: TRBD1
v_call: TRBV27
j_call: TRBJ1-1

cdr3_nt: TGTGCCAGCACCCTTTCCACTCGACTAGCGGGGGGTACTGGGGCCAACGTCCTGACTTTC
cdr3_aa: CASTLSTRLAGGTGANVLTF
clone_size: NA
d_call: TRBD2
v_call: TRBV3-1/TRBV3-2
j_call: TRBJ2-6

cdr3_nt: TGCGCCAGCAGTGAATCTCTAGGGAACACTGAAGCTTTCTTT
cdr3_aa: CASSESLGNTEAFF
clone_size: once
d_call: NA
v_call: TRBV10-1
j_call: TRBJ1-1

cdr3_nt: TGTGCCAGTAGGGTGGACAGCGAGAACTATGGCTACACCTTC
cdr3_aa: CASRVDSENYGYTF
clone_size: NA
d_call: NA
v_call: TRBV19
j_call: TRBJ1-2

cdr3_nt: TGCAGCGTTGCGGGCGGGGGCGGTGGAAACACCATATATTTT
cdr3_aa: CSVAGGGGGNTIYF
clone_size: NA
d_call: NA
v_call: TRBV29-1
j_call: TRBJ1-3

cdr3_nt: TGTGCCAGCAGTCCCGAAATGTGGGGGGACAGGGATTACGAGCAGTACTTC
cdr3_aa: CASSPEMWGDRDYEQYF
clone_size: NA
d_call: TRBD1
v_call: TRBV28
j_call: TRBJ2-7

cdr3_nt: TGTGCCAGCAGCCCTCGGGACAGGGGGCACAATGGCTACACCTTC
cdr3_aa: CASSPRDRGHNGYTF
clone_size: NA
d_call: TRBD1
v_call: TRBV9
j_call: TRBJ1-2

cdr3_nt: TGCGCCAGCAGCCTCCAGGGGGGTACACTTACCACTGAAGCTTTCTTT
cdr3_aa: CASSLQGGTLTTEAFF
clone_size: NA
d_call: TRBD1
v_call: TRBV5-1
j_call: TRBJ1-1

cdr3_nt: TGCGCCAGCAGTCATTTCTCTACCGACAGGGCTGATAATTCACCCCTCCACTTT
cdr3_aa: CASSHFSTDRADNSPLHF
clone_size: NA
d_call: TRBD1
v_call: TRBV23-1
j_call: TRBJ1-6

cdr3_nt: TGCGCCAGCAGCGTGGGACAGACCACTAGCACAGATACGCAGTATTTT
cdr3_aa: CASSVGQTTSTDTQYF
clone_size: NA
d_call: TRBD1
v_call: TRBV5-1
j_call: TRBJ2-3

cdr3_nt: TGTGCCAGTAGTACACAGGGCATGAGCGGTTCACCCCTCCACTTT
cdr3_aa: CASSTQGMSGSPLHF
clone_size: NA
d_call: NA
v_call: TRBV19
j_call: TRBJ1-6

cdr3_nt: TGTGCCAGCAGCTTCGGCCAGGGATCCTACGAGCAGTACTTC
cdr3_aa: CASSFGQGSYEQYF
clone_size: once
d_call: NA
v_call: TRBV5-6
j_call: TRBJ2-7

cdr3_nt: TGTGCCAGCAGCGAACAGGCTGAGGCTCCCTACGAGCAGTACTTC
cdr3_aa: CASSEQAEAPYEQYF
clone_size: NA
d_call: NA
v_call: TRBV7-6
j_call: TRBJ2-7

cdr3_nt: TGTGCCAGCAGCTTTCAGGGTTACAATGAGCAGTTCTTC
cdr3_aa: CASSFQGYNEQFF
clone_size: NA
d_call: NA
v_call: TRBV11-2
j_call: TRBJ2-1

cdr3_nt: TGTGCCAGCAGCCCTCAGGGGGCGCTCGGAAACACCATATATTTT
cdr3_aa: CASSPQGALGNTIYF
clone_size: NA
d_call: TRBD1
v_call: TRBV7-2
j_call: TRBJ1-3

cdr3_nt: TGTGCCTCCAAGATGGCGGGGGGGCCCCACGAGCAGTACTTC
cdr3_aa: CASKMAGGPHEQYF
clone_size: NA
d_call: TRBD2
v_call: TRBV5-4
j_call: TRBJ2-7

cdr3_nt: TGTGCCAGCAGCTCCCAGCCGGGCACCGGGGAGCTGTTTTTT
cdr3_aa: CASSSQPGTGELFF
clone_size: once
d_call: NA
v_call: TRBV7-2
j_call: TRBJ2-2

cdr3_nt: TGTGCCGCCAGAACGGAGAACACCGGGGAGCTGTTTTTT
cdr3_aa: CAARTENTGELFF
clone_size: NA
d_call: NA
v_call: TRBV24-1
j_call: TRBJ2-2

cdr3_nt: TGTGCCAGCAGTTTCTGGACAGGGGCGAATTCACCCCTCCACTTT
cdr3_aa: CASSFWTGANSPLHF
clone_size: few
d_call: TRBD1
v_call: TRBV27
j_call: TRBJ1-6

cdr3_nt: TGTGCCAGCAGCCCGGGACATAGCTCTGGAAACACCATATATTTT
cdr3_aa: CASSPGHSSGNTIYF
clone_size: NA
d_call: NA
v_call: TRBV27
j_call: TRBJ1-3

cdr3_nt: TGTGCCAGCAGCGAAAACAATTCACCCCTCCACTTT
cdr3_aa: CASSENNSPLHF
clone_size: NA
d_call: NA
v_call: TRBV13
j_call: TRBJ1-6

cdr3_nt: TGTGCCAGCAGGTACGGTGCAGGGGGCGCGGGTGAGCAGTTCTTC
cdr3_aa: CASRYGAGGAGEQFF
clone_size: NA
d_call: TRBD1
v_call: TRBV3-1/TRBV3-2
j_call: TRBJ2-1

cdr3_nt: TGTGCCAGCAGCTCCCGACAGGGACGAAATCAGCCCCAGCATTTT
cdr3_aa: CASSSRQGRNQPQHF
clone_size: few
d_call: TRBD1
v_call: TRBV7-2
j_call: TRBJ1-5

cdr3_nt: TGTGCCACCAGTGATCACAGGGTCGCCAATGAAGGCTACACCTTC
cdr3_aa: CATSDHRVANEGYTF
clone_size: NA
d_call: NA
v_call: TRBV24-1
j_call: TRBJ1-2

cdr3_nt: TGTGCCAGCAGTGGGACGGACGAAACCTACGAGCAGTACTTC
cdr3_aa: CASSGTDETYEQYF
clone_size: NA
d_call: NA
v_call: TRBV28
j_call: TRBJ2-7

cdr3_nt: TGTGCCAGCAGCTTGGGGCCAGGACGTTACGAGCAGTACTTC
cdr3_aa: CASSLGPGRYEQYF
clone_size: once
d_call: NA
v_call: TRBV5-5
j_call: TRBJ2-7